This T cell receptor beta chain was recovered during a study of cytomegalovirus exposure and HLA in healthy donors. Across the study: Among the approximately 380 donors who were genotyped, about 79% fell in the genetic ancestry cluster that is associated with self-reported Caucasian donors. Notes on the study in general: Both high specificity and high sensitivity reportedly marked the classifier's diagnosis of cytomegalovirus status. Follow-up analysis seemed to connect common viral pathogens with several of the most significant clusters identified. When presence/absence was analysed, sequencing depth was taken to be roughly uniform across donors.

Concerning this clone itself: Antigen: not known.

Primers for the PCR totalled 60 Vbeta and 13 Jbeta. This table comes from immunoSEQ multiplex PCR, and its TCRdb copy is limited to in-frame clones, with some not included. The sample has 90,000 to 100,000 clones, 60% to 85% seen once; the top ten hold roughly a sixth. From germline, CDR1 is SGHVS and CDR2 FQNEAQ. V dropped 4 bases and J dropped 4 bases, with 19 bases sitting between them. The CDR3 consists of 16 residues. Material: PBMCs. The chain couples TRBV7-8 to TRBJ2-5, with D possibly being TRBD2 (7 bases). This receptor was obtained from a man aged 55 to 70 in good health and CMV-seropositive. CDR3 amino acids: CASSYMGGALRETQYF. In DNA form, the CDR3 reads TGTGCCAGCAGCTATATGGGGGGGGCACTTCGAGAGACCCAGTACTTC. The whole variable domain, filled in from reference TRBV7-8 and TRBJ2-5, reads GAGVSQSPRYKVAKRGQDVALRCDPISGHVSLFWYQQALGQGPEFLTYFQNEAQLDKSGLPSDRFFAERPEGSVSTLKIQRTQQEDSAVYLCASSYMGGALRETQYFGPGTRLLVL.